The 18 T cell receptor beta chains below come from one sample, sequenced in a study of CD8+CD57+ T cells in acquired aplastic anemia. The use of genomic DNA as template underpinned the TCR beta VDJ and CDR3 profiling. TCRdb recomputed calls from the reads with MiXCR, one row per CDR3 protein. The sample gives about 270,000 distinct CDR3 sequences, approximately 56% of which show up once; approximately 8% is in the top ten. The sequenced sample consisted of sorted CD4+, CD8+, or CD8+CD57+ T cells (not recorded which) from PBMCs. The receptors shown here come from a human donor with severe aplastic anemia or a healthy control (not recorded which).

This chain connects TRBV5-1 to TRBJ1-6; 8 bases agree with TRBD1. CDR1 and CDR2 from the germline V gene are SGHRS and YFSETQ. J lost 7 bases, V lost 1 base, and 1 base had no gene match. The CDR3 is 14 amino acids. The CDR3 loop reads CASSLPGGNSPLHF. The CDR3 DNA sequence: TGCGCCAGCAGCTTGCCAGGGGGCAATTCACCCCTCCACTTT. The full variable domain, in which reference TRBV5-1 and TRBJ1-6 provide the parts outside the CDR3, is KAGVTQTPRYLIKTRGQQVTLSCSPISGHRSVSWYQQTPGQGLQFLFEYFSETQRNKGNFPGRFSGRQFSNSRSEMNVSTLELGDSALYLCASSLPGGNSPLHFGNGTRLTVT.

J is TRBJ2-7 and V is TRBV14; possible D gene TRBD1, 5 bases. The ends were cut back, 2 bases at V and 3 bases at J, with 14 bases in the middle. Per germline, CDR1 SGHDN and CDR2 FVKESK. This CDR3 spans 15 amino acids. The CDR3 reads CASSQTGAVSYEQYF. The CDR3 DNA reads TGTGCCAGCAGCCAAACAGGTGCCGTCAGCTACGAGCAGTACTTC.

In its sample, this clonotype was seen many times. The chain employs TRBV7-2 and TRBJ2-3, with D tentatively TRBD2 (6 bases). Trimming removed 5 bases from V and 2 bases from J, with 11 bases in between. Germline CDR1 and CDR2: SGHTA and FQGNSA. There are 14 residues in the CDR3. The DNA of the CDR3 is TGTGCCAGCAGCCAGGGACTGACCACAGATACGCAGTATTTT. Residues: CASSQGLTTDTQYF.

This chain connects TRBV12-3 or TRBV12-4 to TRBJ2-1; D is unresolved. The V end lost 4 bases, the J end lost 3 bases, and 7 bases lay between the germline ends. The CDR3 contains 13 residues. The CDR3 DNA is TGTGCCAGCAGTTCTGACATCTACAATGAGCAGTTCTTC. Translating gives CASSSDIYNEQFF.

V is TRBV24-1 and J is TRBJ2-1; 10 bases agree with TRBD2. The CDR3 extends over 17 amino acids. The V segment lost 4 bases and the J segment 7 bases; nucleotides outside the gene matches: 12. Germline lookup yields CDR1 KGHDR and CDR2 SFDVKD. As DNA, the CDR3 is TGTGCCACCAGTGACCCTGCAACTAGCGGGAAAGGGAATGAGCAGTTCTTC. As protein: CATSDPATSGKGNEQFF.

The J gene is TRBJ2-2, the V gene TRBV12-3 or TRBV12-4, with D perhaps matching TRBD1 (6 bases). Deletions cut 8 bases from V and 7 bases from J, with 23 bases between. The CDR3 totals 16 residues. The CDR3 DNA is TGTGCCAGCTCGCCCGAGATTACAGGGTTTGGCGGGGAGCTGTTTTTT. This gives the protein CASSPEITGFGGELFF.

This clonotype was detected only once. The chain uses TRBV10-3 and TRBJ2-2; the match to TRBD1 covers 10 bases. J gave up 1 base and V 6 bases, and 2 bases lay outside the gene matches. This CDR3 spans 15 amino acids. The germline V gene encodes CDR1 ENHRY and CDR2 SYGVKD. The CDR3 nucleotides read TGTGCCATCAGCTGGGACAGGGGGAACACCGGGGAGCTGTTTTTT. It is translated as CAISWDRGNTGELFF.

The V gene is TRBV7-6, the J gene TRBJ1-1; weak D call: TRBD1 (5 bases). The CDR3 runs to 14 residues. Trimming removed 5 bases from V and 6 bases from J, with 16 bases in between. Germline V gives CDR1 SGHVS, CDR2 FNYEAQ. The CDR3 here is CASSRPPVGAEAFF. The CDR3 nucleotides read TGTGCCAGCAGCCGCCCTCCGGTGGGGGCTGAAGCTTTCTTT.

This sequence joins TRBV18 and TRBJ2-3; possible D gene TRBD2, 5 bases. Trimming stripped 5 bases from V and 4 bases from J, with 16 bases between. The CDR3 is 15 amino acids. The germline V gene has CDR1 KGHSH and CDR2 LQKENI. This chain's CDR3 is CASSSQLNSADTQYF. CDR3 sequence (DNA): TGTGCCAGCTCAAGTCAGCTAAATAGCGCAGATACGCAGTATTTT.

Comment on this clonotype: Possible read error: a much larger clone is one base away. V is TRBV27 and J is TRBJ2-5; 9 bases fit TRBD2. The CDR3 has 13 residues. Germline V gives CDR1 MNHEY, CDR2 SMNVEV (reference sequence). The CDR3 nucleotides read TGTGCCAGCAGGGGACTAGCTCCTCCGACCCGGTACTTC. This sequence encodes CASRGLAPPTRYF.

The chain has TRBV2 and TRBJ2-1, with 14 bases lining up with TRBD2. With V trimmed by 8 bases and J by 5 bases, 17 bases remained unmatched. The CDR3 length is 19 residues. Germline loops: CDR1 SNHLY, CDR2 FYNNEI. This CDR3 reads CASDKNPGTSGRGDNEQFF. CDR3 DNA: TGTGCCAGCGATAAAAACCCAGGGACTAGCGGGAGAGGGGACAATGAGCAGTTCTTC.

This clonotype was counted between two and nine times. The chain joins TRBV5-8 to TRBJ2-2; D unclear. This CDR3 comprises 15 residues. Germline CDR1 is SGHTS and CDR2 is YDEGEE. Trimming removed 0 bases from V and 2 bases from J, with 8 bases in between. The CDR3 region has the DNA TGTGCCAGCAGCTTGGGCCAGAGTAACACCGGGGAGCTGTTTTTT. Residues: CASSLGQSNTGELFF.

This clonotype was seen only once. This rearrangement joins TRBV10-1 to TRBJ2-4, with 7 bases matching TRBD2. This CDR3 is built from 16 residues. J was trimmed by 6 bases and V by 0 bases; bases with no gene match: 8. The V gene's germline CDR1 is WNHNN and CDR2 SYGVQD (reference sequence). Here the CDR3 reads CASSESYFWGGNIQYF. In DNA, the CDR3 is TGCGCCAGCAGTGAGTCGTATTTTTGGGGGGGAAACATTCAGTACTTC.

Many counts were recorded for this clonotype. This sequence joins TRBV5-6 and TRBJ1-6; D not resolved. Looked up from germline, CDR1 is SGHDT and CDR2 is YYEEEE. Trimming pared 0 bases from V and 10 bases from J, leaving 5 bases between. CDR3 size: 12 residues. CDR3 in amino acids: CASSLVDSPLHF. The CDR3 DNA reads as TGTGCCAGCAGCTTGGTGGACTCACCCCTCCACTTT.

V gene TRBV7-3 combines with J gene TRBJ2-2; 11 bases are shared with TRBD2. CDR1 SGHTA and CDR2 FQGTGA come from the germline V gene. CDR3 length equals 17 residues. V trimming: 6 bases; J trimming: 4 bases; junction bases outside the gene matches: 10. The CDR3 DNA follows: TGTGCCAGCAGTTTCCCGGCTAGCGGGGGGCCCACCGGGGAGCTGTTTTTT. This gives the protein CASSFPASGGPTGELFF.

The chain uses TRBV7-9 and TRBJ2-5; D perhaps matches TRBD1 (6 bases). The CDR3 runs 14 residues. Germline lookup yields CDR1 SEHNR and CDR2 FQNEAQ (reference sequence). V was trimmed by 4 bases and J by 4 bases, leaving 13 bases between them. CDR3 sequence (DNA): TGTGCCAGCAGCTCGGACAGACCCCCAGAGACCCAGTACTTC. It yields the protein CASSSDRPPETQYF.

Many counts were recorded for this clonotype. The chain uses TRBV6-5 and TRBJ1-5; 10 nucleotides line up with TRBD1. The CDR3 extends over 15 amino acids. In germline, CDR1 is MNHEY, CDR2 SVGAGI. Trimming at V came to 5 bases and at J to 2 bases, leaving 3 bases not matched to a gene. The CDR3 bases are TGTGCCAGCAGTCGGACAGGGGGTGGCAATCAGCCCCAGCATTTT. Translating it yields CASSRTGGGNQPQHF.

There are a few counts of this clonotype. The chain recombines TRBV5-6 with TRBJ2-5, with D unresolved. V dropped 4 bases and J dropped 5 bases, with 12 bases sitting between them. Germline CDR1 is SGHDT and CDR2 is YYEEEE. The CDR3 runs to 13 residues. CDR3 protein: CASSNGFRETQYF. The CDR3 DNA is TGTGCCAGCAGCAACGGTTTCCGGGAGACCCAGTACTTC.